The rows below give T cell receptor beta chains drawn from one sample of a study of post-analysis software for immune sequencing data. TCRdb independently ran MiXCR on the PCR reads; one entry per CDR3 protein. The table records some 690,000 distinct CDR3 sequences, roughly 27% of them present only once. Sequencing was done on a sample of blood. The receptors come from a girl aged 10 to 17 with multiple sclerosis. Each CDR3 is given with its conserved first and last residue. The D gene is left open where the match is weak. Expanded clones are given a class, and other clones once, few, many or no size at all.

>TRBJ2-6|.|few|TRBV27
TGTGCCAGCAGTTTAACGGCAGGGGACTCTGGGGCCAACGTCCTGACTTTC
CASSLTAGDSGANVLTF
>TRBJ2-1|TRBD2|.|TRBV7-9
TGTGCCAGCAGCTCCGTTGGGACTAGCAATGAGCAGTTCTTC
CASSSVGTSNEQFF
>TRBJ1-2|.|.|TRBV24-1
TGTGCCACCAGTGGAGGATCCTACTATGGCTACACCTTC
CATSGGSYYGYTF
>TRBJ2-7|.|.|TRBV20-1
TGCAGAGCCGAGAGCCCGGGCCCCTCCTACGAGCAGTACTTC
CRAESPGPSYEQYF
>TRBJ2-5|.|once|TRBV12-3/TRBV12-4
TGTGCCAGCAGTTTATTATGGCGGGGCGACAAAGAGACCCAGTACTTC
CASSLLWRGDKETQYF
>TRBJ2-7|.|.|TRBV6-5
TGTGCCAGCAGTTACTCGGCCGGGTTCGACGAGCAGTACTTC
CASSYSAGFDEQYF
>TRBJ2-1|TRBD2|.|TRBV4-3
TGCGCCAGCAGCCAAGAGGGGACTAGCGGGAGCTATGAGCAGTTCTTC
CASSQEGTSGSYEQFF
>TRBJ2-5|TRBD1|few|TRBV5-1
TGCGCCAGCAGCACCCCCACCACAGGGGAAGAGACCCAGTACTTC
CASSTPTTGEETQYF
>TRBJ1-1|.|.|TRBV7-9
TGTGCCAGCAGCTTAGACAGGCCCGAGGGCGCTTTCTTT
CASSLDRPEGAFF
>TRBJ2-5|TRBD1|few|TRBV5-1
TGCGCCAGCAGCAGGGGGACAGTCGTATGGCAAGAGACCCAGTACTTC
CASSRGTVVWQETQYF
>TRBJ2-5|.|many|TRBV6-5
TGTGCCAGCAGGCGAGGTGGGGGCCTCACGGAGTACTTC
CASRRGGGLTEYF
>TRBJ1-1|.|.|TRBV5-1
TGCGCCAGCACCCAAATGTCAGGGCAGAACACTGAAGCTTTCTTT
CASTQMSGQNTEAFF
>TRBJ1-1|TRBD1|.|TRBV5-1
TGCGCCAGCAAACGGGGACAGGGCAACACTGAAGCTTTCTTT
CASKRGQGNTEAFF
>TRBJ2-1|TRBD2|.|TRBV20-1
TGCAGTGCTAGAGTGAGAGCTAGCGGGGTCTCCTACAATGAGCAGTTCTTC
CSARVRASGVSYNEQFF
>TRBJ2-5|TRBD1|.|TRBV24-1
TGTGCCACCAGTGACCAGACAGGGGGCTCAGCGGGCCAGTACTTC
CATSDQTGGSAGQYF
>TRBJ2-1|TRBD1|few|TRBV11-2
TGTGCCAGCAGCTTAGTCTGGACAGGGACAGAGGAGCAGTTCTTC
CASSLVWTGTEEQFF
>TRBJ2-3|.|few|TRBV5-1
TGCGCCAGCAGCTTGGCCACAGGGAGGGCAGATACGCAGTATTTT
CASSLATGRADTQYF
>TRBJ2-5|.|many|TRBV20-1
TGCAGTGCGACGGGAGTAGTCGAGACCCAGTACTTC
CSATGVVETQYF
>TRBJ1-4|.|few|TRBV6-6
TGTGCCAGCAGCCGCGATACCGGGAGAGATGAAAAACTGTTTTTT
CASSRDTGRDEKLFF
>TRBJ2-2|.|.|TRBV27
TGTGCCAGCAGGCCAGGGCCAAGCACCGGGGAGCTGTTTTTT
CASRPGPSTGELFF
>TRBJ2-3|.|few|TRBV10-3
TGTGCCATCAGGGTAGGGGCCACAGATACGCAGTATTTT
CAIRVGATDTQYF
>TRBJ1-2|.|.|TRBV6-1
TGTGCCAGCAGTGAAAGAGGGGATAATGGCTACACCTTC
CASSERGDNGYTF
>TRBJ2-4|.|few|TRBV4-1
TGCGCCAGCAGCCAAGTAATTGCGGAGAACATTCAGTACTTC
CASSQVIAENIQYF
>TRBJ1-3|.|.|TRBV20-1
TGCAGTGCCTGGGGGGTGGAGGGGCGTCGTAAGAACACCATATATTTT
CSAWGVEGRRKNTIYF
>TRBJ2-2|.|.|TRBV11-2
TGTGCCAGCAGCTTAGGGACGATGGGGAGACCCGGGGAGCTGTTTTTT
CASSLGTMGRPGELFF
>TRBJ2-1|TRBD2|many|TRBV29-1
TGCAGCGTGAGACTAGCGGGAGCCCATGAGCAGTTCTTC
CSVRLAGAHEQFF
>TRBJ2-7|.|.|TRBV5-4
TGTGCCAGCAGCCAAGCCCCCCGGGCGCCTTCGAACGAGCAGTACTTC
CASSQAPRAPSNEQYF
>TRBJ2-1|.|many|TRBV12-3/TRBV12-4
TGTGCCAGCAGTCTATCTAGAATCTCCTACAATGAGCAGTTCTTC
CASSLSRISYNEQFF
>TRBJ2-3|.|few|TRBV5-1
TGCGCCAGCTATCGTGAGGACACAGATACGCAGTATTTT
CASYREDTDTQYF
>TRBJ2-7|.|.|TRBV20-1
TGCAGTGCCACCCCAACTACAAACAGCTACGAGCAGTACTTC
CSATPTTNSYEQYF
>TRBJ2-7|.|.|TRBV7-2
TGTGCCAGCAGTGTTAGGCCAAGCGCCTACGAGCAGTACTTC
CASSVRPSAYEQYF
>TRBJ2-5|.|.|TRBV3-1
TGTGCCAGCAGCCAATCTAGCGTCGGAGAGACCCAGTACTTC
CASSQSSVGETQYF
>TRBJ1-2|TRBD1|.|TRBV5-1
TGCGCCAGCAGCTCAACGACAGGGGGCCGGATTGAGGGCTACACCTTC
CASSSTTGGRIEGYTF
>TRBJ1-5|.|few|TRBV10-2
TGCGCCAGCAGTGAGTATCGGCCAGATAATCAGCCCCAGCATTTT
CASSEYRPDNQPQHF
>TRBJ1-2|TRBD1|.|TRBV29-1
TGCAGCGTTGTTACAGGGGATAACTATGGCTACACCTTC
CSVVTGDNYGYTF
>TRBJ2-1|.|few|TRBV7-9
TGTGCCAGCTTTCCCGGGATCTCCTACAATGAGCAGTTCTTC
CASFPGISYNEQFF
>TRBJ2-5|.|.|TRBV20-1
TGCAGTACTAACAAGAGGGACGGCTCGCCGTGGGAGACCCAGTACTTC
CSTNKRDGSPWETQYF
>TRBJ2-1|.|many|TRBV12-3/TRBV12-4
TGTGCCAGCGGCTACAATGAGCAGTTCTTC
CASGYNEQFF
>TRBJ2-5|TRBD1|.|TRBV28
TGTGCCAACAGTTTAGGACAGGGAGGAGAAGAGACCCAGTACTTC
CANSLGQGGEETQYF
>TRBJ2-3|.|.|TRBV7-2
TGTGCCAGCACCCAACCCGCAGCAGATACGCAGTATTTT
CASTQPAADTQYF
>TRBJ1-1|.|.|TRBV10-3
TGTGCCATCAGTGATTGGGGCAGGGAGGGAACTGAAGCTTTCTTT
CAISDWGREGTEAFF
>TRBJ2-5|.|few|TRBV3-1
TGTGCCAGCTCCGGTGGGGGAGGCAGCCAGTACTTC
CASSGGGGSQYF